This T cell receptor beta chain appears in the sequencing data of a study of blood T cell repertoires in COVID-19. The overall study: Sites across the United States, Italy and Spain contributed samples from acute and convalescent COVID-19. PBMCs, B-cell-depleted T cells, or T cells were the source of the cDNA or gDNA that made up the material.

This CDR3 has 16 residues. The V gene end was trimmed by 5 bases and the J gene end by 7 bases; junction bases not matched to a gene: 13. Germline loops: CDR1 SGHAT, CDR2 FQNNGV. Under the authors' procedure: Amplified reference gene primers provided the basis for estimating nucleated cell counts. Assay used: immunoSEQ multiplex PCR; TCRdb lists only in-frame clones, some missing. That table gives V, J and clone size, and the DNA gave D and trimming. The table has under 250,000 clones, around 82% seen once; the top ten hold roughly 12%. This chain connects TRBV11-2 to TRBJ1-1, with 10 bases lining up with TRBD1. Material: peripheral blood. This clonotype was sampled from a woman in her forties with acute or convalescent COVID-19. The CDR3, as DNA: TGTGCCAGCAGCACCCGGGACAGGGGAAGGCTTGGTGAAGCTTTCTTT. This translates into CASSTRDRGRLGEAFF.